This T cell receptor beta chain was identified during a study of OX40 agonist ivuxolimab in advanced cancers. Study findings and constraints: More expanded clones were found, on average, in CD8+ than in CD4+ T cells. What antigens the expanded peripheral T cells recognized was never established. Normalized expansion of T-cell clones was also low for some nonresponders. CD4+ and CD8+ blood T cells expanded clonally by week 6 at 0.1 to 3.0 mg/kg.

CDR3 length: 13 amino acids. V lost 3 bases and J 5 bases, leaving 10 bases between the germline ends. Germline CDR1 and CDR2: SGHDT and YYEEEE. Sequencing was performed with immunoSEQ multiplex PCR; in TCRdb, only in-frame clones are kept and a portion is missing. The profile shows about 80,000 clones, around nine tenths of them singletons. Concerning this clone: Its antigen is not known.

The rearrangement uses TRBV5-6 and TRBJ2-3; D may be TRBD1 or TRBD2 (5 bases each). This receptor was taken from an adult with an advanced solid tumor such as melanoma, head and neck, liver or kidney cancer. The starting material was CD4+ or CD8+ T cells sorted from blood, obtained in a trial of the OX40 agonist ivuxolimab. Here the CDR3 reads CASSSGRKDTQYF. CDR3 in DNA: TGTGCCAGCAGCTCGGGGCGTAAAGATACGCAGTATTTT.